A selection of T cell receptor beta chains follows, all from one sample in a study of beta chain features in type 1 diabetes. The assay was immunoSEQ multiplex PCR, and TCRdb's table has in-frame clones only and misses some. Of about 660,000 clones listed, over 12% are singletons. Sequencing used naive CD4+ T cells from blood. These receptors were obtained from a young man with type 1 diabetes. Each CDR3 is given with its conserved first and last residue. D genes are given only for firm matches. Expanded clones get a size class; other rows say once, few or many, or leave the size out.

J gene | V gene | clone size | D gene | CDR3 protein | CDR3 DNA
TRBJ1-1 | TRBV5-1 | NA | NA | CASSFIPGLSNTEAFF | TGCGCCAGCAGCTTTATACCGGGACTTTCGAACACTGAAGCTTTCTTT
TRBJ1-3 | TRBV13 | NA | NA | CASSLPPVSSGNTIYF | TGTGCCAGCAGCTTGCCCCCAGTCAGCTCTGGAAACACCATATATTTT
TRBJ2-3 | TRBV7-3 | NA | NA | CASSQDSHPDTQYF | TGTGCCAGCAGCCAAGATTCTCATCCAGATACGCAGTATTTT
TRBJ1-2 | TRBV2 | NA | NA | CASRGGAEYGYTF | TGTGCCAGCAGAGGGGGAGCGGAGTATGGCTACACCTTC
TRBJ2-1 | TRBV15 | few | TRBD1 | CATSYRQGANEQFF | TGTGCCACCAGCTACCGACAGGGGGCCAATGAGCAGTTCTTC
TRBJ2-3 | TRBV7-2 | few | NA | CASSLDSGDTQYF | TGTGCCAGCAGCTTAGATAGTGGCGATACGCAGTATTTT
TRBJ1-5 | TRBV7-2 | NA | NA | CASSLGQSNQPQHF | TGTGCCAGCAGCTTAGGACAGAGCAATCAGCCCCAGCATTTT
TRBJ1-6 | TRBV25-1 | few | NA | CASTPRAGGNSPLHF | TGTGCCAGCACCCCCAGAGCAGGAGGGAATTCACCCCTCCACTTT
TRBJ1-1 | TRBV7-2 | few | NA | CASSVMTRNTEAFF | TGTGCCAGCAGCGTAATGACTCGGAACACTGAAGCTTTCTTT
TRBJ2-7 | TRBV15 | NA | TRBD2 | CATSNGEGFIF | TGTGCCACCAGCAACGGGGAGGGATTTATTTTC
TRBJ1-4 | TRBV27 | few | TRBD1 | CASSKSRTGDEKLFF | TGTGCCAGCAGTAAGTCCCGGACAGGGGATGAAAAACTGTTTTTT
TRBJ2-7 | TRBV29-1 | NA | NA | CSAAGPSYEQYF | TGCAGCGCCGCGGGTCCCTCCTACGAGCAGTACTTC
TRBJ1-1 | TRBV7-9 | NA | TRBD1 | CASSFPPDRGLPNTEAFF | TGTGCCAGCAGCTTCCCACCCGACAGGGGGCTACCGAACACTGAAGCTTTCTTT
TRBJ2-1 | TRBV9 | NA | NA | CASSVDPSWSGLYNEQFF | TGTGCCAGCAGCGTAGACCCCTCATGGAGCGGACTCTACAATGAGCAGTTCTTC
TRBJ2-7 | TRBV5-4 | few | TRBD1 | CASSLGGTGAYEQYF | TGTGCCAGCAGCTTGGGTGGGACAGGGGCCTACGAGCAGTACTTC
TRBJ2-7 | TRBV4-3 | NA | NA | CASSQEISRYEQYF | TGCGCCAGCAGCCAAGAAATTAGTAGGTACGAGCAGTACTTC
TRBJ2-1 | TRBV28 | NA | TRBD1 | CASSPGGGDEQFF | TGTGCCAGCAGTCCAGGGGGCGGGGATGAGCAGTTCTTC
TRBJ2-5 | TRBV9 | few | TRBD2 | CASSPRGGASGTQETQYF | TGTGCCAGCAGCCCCCGCGGAGGGGCTAGCGGGACTCAAGAGACCCAGTACTTC
TRBJ1-2 | TRBV28 | NA | NA | CASSGTGRYGYTF | TGTGCCAGCAGTGGGACGGGGCGCTATGGCTACACCTTC
TRBJ1-6 | TRBV2 | NA | TRBD1 | CASSEDRGDNSPLHF | TGTGCCAGCAGTGAAGACAGGGGGGATAATTCACCCCTCCACTTT